This T cell receptor beta chain was sequenced during a study of T cell responses to AZD1222 COVID-19 vaccine. Clones were read by immunoSEQ multiplex PCR, and TCRdb kept only the in-frame ones, dropping some. The table has roughly 190,000 clones, approximately 91% seen once; the top ten hold roughly 3.5%. Note on this clone: The antigen is unknown.

Pooled samples include second doses given at about 4 or 12 weeks. Whole-study findings and limits: Two AZD1222 administrations were followed by greater Spike-specific TCR breadth and depth. Repertoire sampling was restricted to post-peak T cell response timepoints.

The CDR3 is 17 amino acids. Germline V gene data show CDR1 as SGHTA and CDR2 as FQGNSA. V was shortened by 4 bases and J by 4 bases, with 19 bases between the two germline ends. Sequenced here: peripheral blood, sampled 28 days after the second AZD1222 dose. This sequence was found in an adult who received the AZD1222 COVID-19 vaccine. The V call is TRBV7-2, the J call TRBJ1-4; D is perhaps TRBD1 (6 bases). The CDR3 reads CASSSWGGQRDNEKLFF. CDR3 nucleotides: TGTGCCAGCAGCTCTTGGGGTGGACAGCGGGATAATGAAAAACTGTTTTTT.